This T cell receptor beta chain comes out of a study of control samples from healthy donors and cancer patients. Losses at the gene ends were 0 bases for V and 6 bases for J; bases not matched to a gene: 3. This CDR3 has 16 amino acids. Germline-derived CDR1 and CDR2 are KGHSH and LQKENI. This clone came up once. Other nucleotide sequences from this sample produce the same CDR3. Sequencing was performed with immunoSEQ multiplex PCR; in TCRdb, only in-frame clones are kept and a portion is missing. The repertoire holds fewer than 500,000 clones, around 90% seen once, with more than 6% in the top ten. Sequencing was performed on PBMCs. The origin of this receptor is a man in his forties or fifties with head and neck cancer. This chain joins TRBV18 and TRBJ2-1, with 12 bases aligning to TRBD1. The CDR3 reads CASSPPGTGGLNEQFF. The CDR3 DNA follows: TGTGCCAGCTCACCACCCGGGACAGGGGGCCTCAATGAGCAGTTCTTC.